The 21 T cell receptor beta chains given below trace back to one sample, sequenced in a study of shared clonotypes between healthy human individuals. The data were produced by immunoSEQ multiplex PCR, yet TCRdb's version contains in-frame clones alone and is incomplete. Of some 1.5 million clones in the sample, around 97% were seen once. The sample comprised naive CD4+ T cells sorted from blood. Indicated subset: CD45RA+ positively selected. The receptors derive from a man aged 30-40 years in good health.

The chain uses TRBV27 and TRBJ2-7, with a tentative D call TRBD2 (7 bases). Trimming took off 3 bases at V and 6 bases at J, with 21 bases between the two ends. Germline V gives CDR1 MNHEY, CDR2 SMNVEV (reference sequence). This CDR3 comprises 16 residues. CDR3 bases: TGTGCCAGCAGTTTTTCGAGGGACTACAGGGCCTCCGAGCAGTACTTC. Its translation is CASSFSRDYRASEQYF.

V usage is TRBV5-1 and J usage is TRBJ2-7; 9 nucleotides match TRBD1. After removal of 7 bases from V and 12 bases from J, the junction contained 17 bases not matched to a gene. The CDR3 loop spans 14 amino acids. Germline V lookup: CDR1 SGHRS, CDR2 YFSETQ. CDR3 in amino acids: CASRSPGQGVDWYF. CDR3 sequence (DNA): TGCGCCAGCCGTAGTCCGGGACAGGGTGTGGATTGGTACTTC.

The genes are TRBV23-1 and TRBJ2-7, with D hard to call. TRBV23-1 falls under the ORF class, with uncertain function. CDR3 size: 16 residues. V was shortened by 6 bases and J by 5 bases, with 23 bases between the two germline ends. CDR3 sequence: CASSLGPDSIMDEQYF. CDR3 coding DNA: TGCGCCAGCAGCCTAGGACCCGACTCGATTATGGACGAGCAGTACTTC.

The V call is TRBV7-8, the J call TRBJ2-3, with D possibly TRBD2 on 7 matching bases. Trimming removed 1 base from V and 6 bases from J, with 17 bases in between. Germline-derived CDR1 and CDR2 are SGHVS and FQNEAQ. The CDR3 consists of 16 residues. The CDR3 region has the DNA TGTGCCAGCAGCTTAGTAGGGGGAGGGAATTCTGATACGCAGTATTTT. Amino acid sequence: CASSLVGGGNSDTQYF. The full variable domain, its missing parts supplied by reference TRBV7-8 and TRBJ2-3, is GAGVSQSPRYKVAKRGQDVALRCDPISGHVSLFWYQQALGQGPEFLTYFQNEAQLDKSGLPSDRFFAERPEGSVSTLKIQRTQQEDSAVYLCASSLVGGGNSDTQYFGPGTRLTVL.

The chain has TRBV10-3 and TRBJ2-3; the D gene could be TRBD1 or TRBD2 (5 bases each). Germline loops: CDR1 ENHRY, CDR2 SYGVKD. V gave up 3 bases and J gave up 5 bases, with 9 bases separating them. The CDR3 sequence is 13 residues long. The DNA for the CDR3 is TGTGCCATCAGTGACGGGGCGGGAGATACGCAGTATTTT. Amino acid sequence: CAISDGAGDTQYF.

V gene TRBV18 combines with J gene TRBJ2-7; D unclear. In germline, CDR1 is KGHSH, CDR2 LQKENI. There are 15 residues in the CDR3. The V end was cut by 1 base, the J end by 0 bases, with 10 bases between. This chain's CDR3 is CASSPQAKHSYEQYF. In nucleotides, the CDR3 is TGTGCCAGCTCACCACAGGCCAAACACTCCTACGAGCAGTACTTC.

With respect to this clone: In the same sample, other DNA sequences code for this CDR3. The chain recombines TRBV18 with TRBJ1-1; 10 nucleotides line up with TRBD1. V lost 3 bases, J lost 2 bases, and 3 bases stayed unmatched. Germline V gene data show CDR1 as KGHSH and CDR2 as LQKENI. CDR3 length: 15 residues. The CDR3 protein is CASSPRTGGNTEAFF. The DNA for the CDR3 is TGTGCCAGCTCACCCCGGACAGGGGGTAACACTGAAGCTTTCTTT. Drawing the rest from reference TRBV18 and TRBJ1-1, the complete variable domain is NAGVMQNPRHLVRRRGQEARLRCSPMKGHSHVYWYRQLPEEGLKFMVYLQKENIIDESGMPKERFSAEFPKEGPSILRIQQVVRGDSAAYFCASSPRTGGNTEAFFGQGTRLTVV.

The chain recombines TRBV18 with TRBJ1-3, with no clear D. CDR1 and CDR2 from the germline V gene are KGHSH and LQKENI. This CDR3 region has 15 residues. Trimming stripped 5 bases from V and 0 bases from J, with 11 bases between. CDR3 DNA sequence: TGTGCCAGCTCATCTCCTAGTGACTCTGGAAACACCATATATTTT. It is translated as CASSSPSDSGNTIYF.

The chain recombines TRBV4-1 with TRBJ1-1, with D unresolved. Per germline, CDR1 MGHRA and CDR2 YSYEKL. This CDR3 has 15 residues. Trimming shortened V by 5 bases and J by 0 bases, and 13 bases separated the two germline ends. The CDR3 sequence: CASSAPQPMNTEAFF. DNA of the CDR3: TGCGCCAGCAGCGCCCCCCAGCCCATGAACACTGAAGCTTTCTTT.

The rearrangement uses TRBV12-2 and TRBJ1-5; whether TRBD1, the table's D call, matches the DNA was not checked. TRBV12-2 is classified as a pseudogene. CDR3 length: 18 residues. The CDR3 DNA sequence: TGTGCAAGTCGCGACCCAGGACAGGGAGGTACGAGCAATCAGCCCCAGCATTTT. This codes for CASRDPGQGGTSNQPQHF.

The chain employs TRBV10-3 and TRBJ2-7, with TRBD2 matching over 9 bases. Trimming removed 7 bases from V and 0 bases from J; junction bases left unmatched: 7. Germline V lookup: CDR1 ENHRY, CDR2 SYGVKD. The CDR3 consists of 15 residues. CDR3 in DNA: TGTGCCATCAAGAGGACTAGCGCACTCTCCTACGAGCAGTACTTC. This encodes CAIKRTSALSYEQYF.

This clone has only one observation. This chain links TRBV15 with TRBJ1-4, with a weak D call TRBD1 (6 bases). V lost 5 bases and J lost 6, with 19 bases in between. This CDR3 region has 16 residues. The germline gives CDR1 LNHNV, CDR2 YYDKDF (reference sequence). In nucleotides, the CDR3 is TGTGCCACCAGCCGAGGGGGAGTAGGGGGTGATGAAAAACTGTTTTTT. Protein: CATSRGGVGGDEKLFF.

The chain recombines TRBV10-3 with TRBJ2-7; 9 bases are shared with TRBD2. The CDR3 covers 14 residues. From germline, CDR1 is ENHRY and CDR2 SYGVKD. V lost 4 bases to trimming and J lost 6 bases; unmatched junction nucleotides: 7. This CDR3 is CAISVLAGESEQYF. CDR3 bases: TGTGCCATCAGTGTTTTAGCGGGAGAATCCGAGCAGTACTTC.

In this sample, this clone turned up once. CDR3 sequence: CASSQGPGEYEQYF. In DNA form, the CDR3 reads TGTGCCAGCAGCCAAGGGCCCGGAGAGTACGAGCAGTACTTC. V usage is TRBV7-6 and J usage is TRBJ2-7; D remains unclear. Germline assignment: CDR1 SGHVS and CDR2 FNYEAQ. V was shortened by 5 bases and J by 4 bases, with 15 bases between the two germline ends. CDR3 length: 14 residues.

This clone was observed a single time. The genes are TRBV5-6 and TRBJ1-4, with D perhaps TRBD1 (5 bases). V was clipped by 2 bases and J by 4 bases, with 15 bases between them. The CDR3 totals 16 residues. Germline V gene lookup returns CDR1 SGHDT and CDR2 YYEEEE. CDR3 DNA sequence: TGTGCCAGCAGCTTCGCAGGGAGGGCTGATAATGAAAAACTGTTTTTT. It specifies CASSFAGRADNEKLFF.

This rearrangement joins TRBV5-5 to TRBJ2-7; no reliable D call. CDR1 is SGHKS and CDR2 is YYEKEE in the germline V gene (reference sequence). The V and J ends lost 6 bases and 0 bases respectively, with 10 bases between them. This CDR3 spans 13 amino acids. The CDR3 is CASTLEVSYEQYF. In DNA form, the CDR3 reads TGTGCCAGCACCCTCGAGGTCTCCTACGAGCAGTACTTC.

The CDR3 here is CSVEVTDTQYF. The CDR3 DNA follows: TGCAGCGTTGAAGTTACAGATACGCAGTATTTT. The chain combines TRBV29-1 with TRBJ2-3; D uncertain. Germline V gene data show CDR1 as SQVTM and CDR2 as ANQGSEA. V lost 1 base to trimming and J lost 3 bases, with 2 bases between them. This CDR3 is built from 11 residues.

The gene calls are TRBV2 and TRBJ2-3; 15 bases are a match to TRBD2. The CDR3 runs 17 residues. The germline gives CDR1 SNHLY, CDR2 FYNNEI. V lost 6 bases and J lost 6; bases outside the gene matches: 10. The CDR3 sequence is CASSRAVGLAGGDTQYF. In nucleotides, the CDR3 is TGTGCCAGCAGCAGAGCTGTGGGACTAGCGGGAGGTGATACGCAGTATTTT.

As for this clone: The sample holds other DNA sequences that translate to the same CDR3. CDR3 sequence reads: CASSLVTGSYEQYF. As DNA, the CDR3 is TGTGCCAGCAGCTTAGTTACAGGCTCCTACGAGCAGTACTTC. This sequence joins TRBV7-8 and TRBJ2-7; a weak D match, TRBD1 (5 bases). V dropped 1 base and J dropped 0 bases, with 7 bases sitting between them. The CDR3 is made up of 14 amino acids. The V gene's germline CDR1 is SGHVS and CDR2 FQNEAQ.

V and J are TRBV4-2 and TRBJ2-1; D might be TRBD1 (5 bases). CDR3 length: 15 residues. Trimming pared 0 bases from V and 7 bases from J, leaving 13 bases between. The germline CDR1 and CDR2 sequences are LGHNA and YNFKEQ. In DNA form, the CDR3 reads TGTGCCAGCAGCCAAGATCATCAGGGCGATAATGAGCAGTTCTTC. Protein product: CASSQDHQGDNEQFF.

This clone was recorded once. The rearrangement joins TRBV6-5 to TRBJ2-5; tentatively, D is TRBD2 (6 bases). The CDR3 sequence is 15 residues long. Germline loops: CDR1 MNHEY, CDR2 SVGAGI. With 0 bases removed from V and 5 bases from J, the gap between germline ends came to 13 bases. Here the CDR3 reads CASSYSHGGTETQYF. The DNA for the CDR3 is TGTGCCAGCAGTTACTCCCACGGCGGGACGGAGACCCAGTACTTC.